The next 19 T cell receptor beta chains were all read from a single sample in a study of shared clonotypes between healthy human individuals. The assay was immunoSEQ multiplex PCR, and TCRdb's table has in-frame clones only and misses some. The repertoire holds around 1,900,000 clones, with 93% as singletons. Positive CCR7 selection of CD45RO-negative cells yielded the naive CD8 cells, and terminally differentiated effector memory CD45RA+ cells were excluded. Sequencing was done on a sample of naive CD8+ T cells from PBMCs. The source is a man aged 18 to 29 in good health. Some clones in this sample may be carry-over from other donors' samples.

V gene TRBV2 combines with J gene TRBJ2-2; 7 nucleotides align to TRBD1. J was trimmed by 7 bases and V by 3 bases; bases with no gene match: 5. The CDR3 is 14 amino acids. Germline V gene sequence: CDR1 SNHLY, CDR2 FYNNEI. CDR3 region: CASSEGPGGGELFF. Here the CDR3 DNA reads TGTGCCAGCAGTGAGGGGCCAGGGGGCGGGGAGCTGTTTTTT.

This chain links TRBV2 with TRBJ2-7; 7 nucleotides agree with TRBD1. Looked up from germline, CDR1 is SNHLY and CDR2 is FYNNEI. The trim removed 3 bases at V and 7 bases at J, leaving 6 bases unmatched. This CDR3 has 13 residues. The DNA for the CDR3 is TGTGCCAGCAGTGAGAGGACAGGTTTGGAGCAGTACTTC. Amino acid sequence: CASSERTGLEQYF.

The chain combines TRBV28 with TRBJ2-3; either TRBD1 or TRBD2 may supply D (5 bases each). There are 15 residues in the CDR3. V dropped 7 bases and J dropped 2 bases, with 16 bases sitting between them. From germline, CDR1 is MDHEN and CDR2 SYDVKM. Here the CDR3 reads CASNDYWDATDTQYF. The CDR3 DNA reads TGTGCCAGCAACGACTACTGGGACGCCACAGATACGCAGTATTTT.

The genes are TRBV10-1 and TRBJ1-2, with TRBD1 as a possible D gene (5 bases). Germline V gives CDR1 WNHNN, CDR2 SYGVQD (reference sequence). V was pared by 8 bases and J by 6 bases, with 22 bases between. This CDR3 has 15 residues. CDR3 loop: CASRSGGPNINGYTF. The CDR3 DNA sequence: TGCGCCAGCCGGAGCGGGGGACCTAACATCAATGGCTACACCTTC.

This sequence joins TRBV10-3 and TRBJ1-1; D is possibly TRBD1 (6 bases). The CDR3 consists of 15 residues. The germline V gene encodes CDR1 ENHRY and CDR2 SYGVKD. The V end was cut by 8 bases, the J end by 0 bases, with 16 bases between. The CDR3 sequence is CAILDSKNMNTEAFF. CDR3 DNA: TGTGCCATCCTGGACAGTAAGAATATGAACACTGAAGCTTTCTTT.

On this clone: This CDR3 is also generated by other DNA sequences in the sample. This rearrangement joins TRBV7-9 to TRBJ1-4; 7 bases are shared with TRBD1. The germline V gene has CDR1 SEHNR and CDR2 FQNEAQ (reference sequence). This CDR3 comprises 14 residues. The ends lost 5 bases at V and 8 bases at J; junction bases unmatched: 8. The CDR3 DNA sequence: TGTGCCAGCAGCATCACAGGGGTAGGCGAAAAACTGTTTTTT. The encoded protein is CASSITGVGEKLFF.

This chain connects TRBV25-1 to TRBJ2-2; TRBD2 matches 10 bases. Unmatched junction bases numbered 9, after V lost 6 bases and J lost 2 bases. The germline V gene has CDR1 MGHDK and CDR2 SYGVNS. This CDR3 comprises 17 residues. The chain's CDR3 is CASSEAGLAVNTGELFF. The DNA of the CDR3 is TGTGCCAGCAGCGAGGCCGGACTAGCGGTAAACACCGGGGAGCTGTTTTTT.

The J gene is TRBJ2-2, the V gene TRBV10-3, with D tentatively TRBD2 (5 bases). This CDR3 region has 16 residues. Trimming cost V 1 base and J 2 bases, with 11 bases left between them. Per germline, CDR1 ENHRY and CDR2 SYGVKD. Written as DNA, the CDR3 is TGTGCCATCAGTGAGTTGGTGGGAGAAAACACCGGGGAGCTGTTTTTT. Translation: CAISELVGENTGELFF.

The V and J genes are TRBV6-5 and TRBJ2-1, with TRBD2 matching 13 bases. The length of the CDR3 is 15 residues. Germline trimming cut 4 bases from V and 7 bases from J; bases unmatched to any gene: 4. Germline values: CDR1 MNHEY, CDR2 SVGAGI. CDR3 in DNA: TGTGCCAGCAGTTGGGGACTAGCGGGAACTAATGAGCAGTTCTTC. This codes for CASSWGLAGTNEQFF.

This CDR3 reads CASSYYQGKADTQYF. CDR3 sequence (DNA): TGTGCCAGCAGTTACTATCAGGGGAAGGCAGATACGCAGTATTTT. The J gene is TRBJ2-3, the V gene TRBV6-5; a possible D gene is TRBD1 (6 bases). V was shortened by 1 base and J by 4 bases, with 12 bases between the two germline ends. This CDR3 contains 15 residues. CDR1 is MNHEY and CDR2 is SVGAGI in the germline V gene.

The chain couples TRBV6-1 to TRBJ2-5; tentatively, D is TRBD2 (7 bases). There are 16 residues in the CDR3. Germline-derived CDR1 and CDR2 are MNHNS and SASEGT. V was pared by 4 bases and J by 5 bases, with 20 bases between. The CDR3 DNA reads TGTGCCAGCAGTGGGCTAGCGGAGGGGGTTCGCGAGACCCAGTACTTC. Protein product: CASSGLAEGVRETQYF.

This chain joins TRBV28 and TRBJ2-1; D is uncertain. CDR3 size: 14 residues. Deletions cut 5 bases from V and 8 bases from J, with 16 bases between. Germline-derived CDR1 and CDR2 are MDHEN and SYDVKM. The CDR3 DNA follows: TGTGCCAGCAGTATTATGCTAGGCGTATATGAGCAGTTCTTC. Translating gives CASSIMLGVYEQFF.

Points on this clone: Mismatch with germline at one junction end may stem from a read error. The chain employs TRBV4-2 and TRBJ2-1; 9 nucleotides agree with TRBD1. The CDR3 is made up of 17 amino acids. Germline assignment: CDR1 LGHNA and CDR2 YNFKEQ. CDR3 DNA: TGTGCCAGCAGCCAAATAGCGATGAGGGACAGGGCTTCCAAAGCGCTCTTC. Translation gives CASSQIAMRDRASKALF.

This clone came up once. V gene TRBV7-9 combines with J gene TRBJ2-1; D assignment may be TRBD1 or TRBD2 (5 bases each). The V gene's germline CDR1 is SEHNR and CDR2 FQNEAQ (reference sequence). This CDR3 spans 15 amino acids. V gave up 5 bases and J gave up 3 bases, with 14 bases separating them. The CDR3 sequence: CASSHTRGGYNEQFF. CDR3 DNA: TGTGCCAGCAGCCATACTAGGGGTGGCTACAATGAGCAGTTCTTC.

The rearrangement joins TRBV7-9 to TRBJ2-5, with D uncertain. Germline loops: CDR1 SEHNR, CDR2 FQNEAQ (reference sequence). CDR3 size: 13 residues. Trimming pared 0 bases from V and 3 bases from J, leaving 5 bases between. The CDR3 here is CASSLAIEETQYF. CDR3 coding DNA: TGTGCCAGCAGCTTAGCTATAGAAGAGACCCAGTACTTC.

The rearrangement uses TRBV27 and TRBJ2-5; perhaps TRBD2 as D (5 bases). Per germline, CDR1 MNHEY and CDR2 SMNVEV (reference sequence). The V end was cut by 4 bases, the J end by 4 bases, with 13 bases between. The CDR3 is made up of 14 amino acids. The CDR3 DNA is TGTGCCAGCAGTTATGTAGGGAGTGTAGAGACCCAGTACTTC. As protein: CASSYVGSVETQYF.

CDR3 DNA: TGTGCCAGCAGCTTAGAAATGGGGGGCGTGGGTTCACCCCTCCACTTT. Residues: CASSLEMGGVGSPLHF. The chain has TRBV7-9 and TRBJ1-6; possibly TRBD1 for D (6 bases). Germline assignment: CDR1 SEHNR and CDR2 FQNEAQ (reference sequence). CDR3 length equals 16 residues. Trimming stripped 1 base from V and 9 bases from J, with 16 bases between.

This sequence joins TRBV5-1 and TRBJ1-1; D gene unclear. The ends were cut back, 4 bases at V and 1 base at J, with 11 bases in the middle. This CDR3 contains 14 residues. Germline CDR1 is SGHRS and CDR2 is YFSETQ. The CDR3, as DNA: TGCGCCAGCAGCCCGCTTTTGGCGAACACTGAAGCTTTCTTT. Its translation is CASSPLLANTEAFF.

This chain uses TRBV5-1 with TRBJ2-7, with 8 bases identical to TRBD1. This CDR3 is 13 amino acids long. V lost 2 bases and J lost 6; bases outside the gene matches: 4. CDR1 SGHRS and CDR2 YFSETQ come from the germline V gene. CDR3: CASSFQGATEQYF. In DNA, the CDR3 is TGCGCCAGCAGCTTTCAGGGGGCGACCGAGCAGTACTTC.